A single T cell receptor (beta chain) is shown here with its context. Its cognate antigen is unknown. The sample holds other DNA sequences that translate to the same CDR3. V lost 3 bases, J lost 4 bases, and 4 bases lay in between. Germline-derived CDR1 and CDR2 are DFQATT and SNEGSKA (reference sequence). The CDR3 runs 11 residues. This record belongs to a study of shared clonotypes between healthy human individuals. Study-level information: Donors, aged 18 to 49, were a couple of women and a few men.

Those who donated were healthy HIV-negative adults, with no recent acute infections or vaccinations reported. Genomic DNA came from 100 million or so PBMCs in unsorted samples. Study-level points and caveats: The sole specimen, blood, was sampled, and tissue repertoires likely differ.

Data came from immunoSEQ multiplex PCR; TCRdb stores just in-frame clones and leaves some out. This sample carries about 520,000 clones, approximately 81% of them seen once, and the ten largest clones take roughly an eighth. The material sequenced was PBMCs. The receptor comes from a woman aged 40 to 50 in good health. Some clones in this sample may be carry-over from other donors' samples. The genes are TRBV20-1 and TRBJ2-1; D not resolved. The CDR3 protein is CSASPYNEQFF. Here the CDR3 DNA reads TGCAGTGCTAGTCCGTACAATGAGCAGTTCTTC.